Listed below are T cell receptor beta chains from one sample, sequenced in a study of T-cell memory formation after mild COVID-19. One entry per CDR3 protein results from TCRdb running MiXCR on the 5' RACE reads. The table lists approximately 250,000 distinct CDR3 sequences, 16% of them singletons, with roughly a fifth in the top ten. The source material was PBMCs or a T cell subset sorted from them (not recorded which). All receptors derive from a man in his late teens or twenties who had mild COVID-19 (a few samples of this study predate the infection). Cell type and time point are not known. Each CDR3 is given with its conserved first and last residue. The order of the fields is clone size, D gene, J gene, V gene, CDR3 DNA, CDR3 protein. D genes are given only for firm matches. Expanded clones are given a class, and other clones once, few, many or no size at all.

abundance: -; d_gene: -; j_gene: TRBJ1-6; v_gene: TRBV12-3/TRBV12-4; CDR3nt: TGTGCCAGCAGACCCCTGAATTCACCCCTCCACTTT; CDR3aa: CASRPLNSPLHF
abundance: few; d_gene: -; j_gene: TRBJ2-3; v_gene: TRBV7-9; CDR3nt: TGTGCCAGCAGCTTTAGGGGGGACACAGATACGCAGTATTTT; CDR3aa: CASSFRGDTDTQYF
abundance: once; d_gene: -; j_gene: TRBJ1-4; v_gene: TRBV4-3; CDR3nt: TGCGCCAGCAGCCAAGATTCACCTTATGCAACTAATGAAAAACTGTTTTTT; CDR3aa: CASSQDSPYATNEKLFF
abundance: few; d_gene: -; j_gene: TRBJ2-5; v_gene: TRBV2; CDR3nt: TGTGCCAGCCGACGGAGCCAAGAGACCCAGTACTTC; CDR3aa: CASRRSQETQYF
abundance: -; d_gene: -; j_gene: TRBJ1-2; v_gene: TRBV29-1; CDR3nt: TGCAGCGTTGGAGGGGGCTACACCTTC; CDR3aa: CSVGGGYTF
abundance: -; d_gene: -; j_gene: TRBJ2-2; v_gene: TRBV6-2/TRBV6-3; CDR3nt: TGTGCCAGCGACCCTGCGTACACCGGGGAGCTGTTTTTT; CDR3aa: CASDPAYTGELFF
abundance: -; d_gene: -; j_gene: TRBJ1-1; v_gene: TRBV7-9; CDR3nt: TGTGCCAGCAGCTTAATTGGACAAGGGGAGGCTTTCTTT; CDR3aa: CASSLIGQGEAFF
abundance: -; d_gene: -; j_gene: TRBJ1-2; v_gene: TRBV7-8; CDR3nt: TGTGCCAGCAGCCCCCACGGGGGGAGGGTTGGCTACACCTTC; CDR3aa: CASSPHGGRVGYTF
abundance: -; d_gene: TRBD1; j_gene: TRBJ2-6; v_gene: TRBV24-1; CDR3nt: TGTGCCACCAGGACCCGACAGGGTAAAGTTCCTGGGGCCAACGTCCTGACTTTC; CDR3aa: CATRTRQGKVPGANVLTF
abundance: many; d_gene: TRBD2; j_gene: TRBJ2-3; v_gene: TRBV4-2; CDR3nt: TGTGCCAGCAGCCAAGATATGAGCGGGGGAGCAGATACGCAGTATTTT; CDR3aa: CASSQDMSGGADTQYF
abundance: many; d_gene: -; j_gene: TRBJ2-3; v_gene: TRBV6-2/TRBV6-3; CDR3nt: TGTGCCAGCAGCGACTTGGCAGATACGCAGTATTTT; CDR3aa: CASSDLADTQYF
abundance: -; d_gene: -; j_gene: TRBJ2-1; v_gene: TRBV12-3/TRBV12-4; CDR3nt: TGTGCCAGCACGCTACAGGGGGGGTCCTACAATGAGCAGTTCTTC; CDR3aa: CASTLQGGSYNEQFF
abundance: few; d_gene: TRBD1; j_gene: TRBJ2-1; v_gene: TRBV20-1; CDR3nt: TGCAGTGCTAGAGGCGACAGGGGTTGGGACAATGAGCAGTTCTTC; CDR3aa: CSARGDRGWDNEQFF
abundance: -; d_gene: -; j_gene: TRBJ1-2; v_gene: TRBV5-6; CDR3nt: TGTGCCAGCAGCTTGGACCTCGACAGCCAAGCTGGCTACACCTTC; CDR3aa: CASSLDLDSQAGYTF
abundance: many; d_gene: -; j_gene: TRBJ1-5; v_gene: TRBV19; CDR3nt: TGTGCCAGTAGTATCACCGGGGGTAGGCAGCCCCAGCATTTT; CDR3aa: CASSITGGRQPQHF
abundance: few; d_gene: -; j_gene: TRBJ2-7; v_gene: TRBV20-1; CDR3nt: TGCAGTGCTAGAGTTCCCCTTAGGGGGGGCGCCGAGCAGTACTTC; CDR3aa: CSARVPLRGGAEQYF
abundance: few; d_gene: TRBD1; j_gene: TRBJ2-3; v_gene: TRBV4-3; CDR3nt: TGCGCCAGCAGCCGGCAAACAGGGGGGACGGGTCTCACAGATACGCAGTATTTT; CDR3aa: CASSRQTGGTGLTDTQYF
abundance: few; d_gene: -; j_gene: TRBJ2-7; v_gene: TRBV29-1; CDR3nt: TGCAGCGTTGAGGCAGGGCCACCATACGAGCAGTACTTC; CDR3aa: CSVEAGPPYEQYF
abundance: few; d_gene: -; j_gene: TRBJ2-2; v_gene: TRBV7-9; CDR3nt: TGTGCCAGCAGCCAACTCGGGGCTACACTTGTCACCGGGGAGCTGTTTTTT; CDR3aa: CASSQLGATLVTGELFF
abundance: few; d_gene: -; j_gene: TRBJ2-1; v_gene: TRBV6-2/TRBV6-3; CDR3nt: TGTGCCACCTTAGCAGAGCTCTCCTACAATGAGCAGTTCTTC; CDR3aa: CATLAELSYNEQFF
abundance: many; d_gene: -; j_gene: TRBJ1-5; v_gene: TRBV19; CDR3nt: TGTGCCACCCATCCCGGGGGGAATCAGCCCCAGCATTTT; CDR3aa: CATHPGGNQPQHF
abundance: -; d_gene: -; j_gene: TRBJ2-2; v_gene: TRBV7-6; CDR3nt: TGTGCCAGCACGCTAGGGGCAGGCGGGGCCGGGGAGCTGTTTTTT; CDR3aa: CASTLGAGGAGELFF
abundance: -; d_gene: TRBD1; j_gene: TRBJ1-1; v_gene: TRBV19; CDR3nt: TGTGCCAGTAGTATTCGGGCAGGGGGGCCGGAAGCTTTCTTT; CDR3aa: CASSIRAGGPEAFF
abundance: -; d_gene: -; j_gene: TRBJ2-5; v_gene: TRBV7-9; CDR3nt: TGTGCCAGCAGCTTAGTAGCTGAGACCCAGTACTTC; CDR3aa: CASSLVAETQYF
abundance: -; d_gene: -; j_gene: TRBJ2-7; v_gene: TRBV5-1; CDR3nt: TGCGCCAGCAGCTTGAGCGGGCAGGACTACGAGCAGTACTTC; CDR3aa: CASSLSGQDYEQYF
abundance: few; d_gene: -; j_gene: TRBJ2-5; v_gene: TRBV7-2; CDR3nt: TGTGCCAGCAGCTTAGGAGGGGCTTGGCAGACCCATTACTTC; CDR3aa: CASSLGGAWQTHYF
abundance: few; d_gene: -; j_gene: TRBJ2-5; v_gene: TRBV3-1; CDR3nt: TGTGCCAGCAGGCGGGCTGAGACCCAGTACTTC; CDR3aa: CASRRAETQYF
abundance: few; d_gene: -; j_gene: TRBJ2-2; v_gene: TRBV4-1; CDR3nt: TGCGCCAGCAGCTCAGGGGCAATGAACACCGGGGAGCTGTTTTTT; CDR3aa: CASSSGAMNTGELFF
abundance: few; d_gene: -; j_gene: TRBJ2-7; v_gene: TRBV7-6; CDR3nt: TGTGCCAGCAGCTCTAAAGGCGGACCCTCCTACGAGCAGTACTTC; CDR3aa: CASSSKGGPSYEQYF
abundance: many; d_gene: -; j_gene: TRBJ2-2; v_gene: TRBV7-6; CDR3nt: TGTGCCAGCAGCCCGCAGGTCGGGGAGCTGTTTTTT; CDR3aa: CASSPQVGELFF
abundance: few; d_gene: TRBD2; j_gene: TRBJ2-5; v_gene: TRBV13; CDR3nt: TGTGCCAGCAGACGCGGGGGGAACCTCAAACAAGAGACCCAGTACTTC; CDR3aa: CASRRGGNLKQETQYF
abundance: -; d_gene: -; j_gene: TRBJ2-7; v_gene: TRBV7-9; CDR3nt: TGTGCCAGCAGCTTAGGTATTAGCCGTGACGAGGAGCAGTACTTC; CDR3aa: CASSLGISRDEEQYF
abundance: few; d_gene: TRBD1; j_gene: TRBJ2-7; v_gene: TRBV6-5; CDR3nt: TGTGCCAGCAGCCACAGGGGGAACTACGAGCAGTACTTC; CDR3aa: CASSHRGNYEQYF
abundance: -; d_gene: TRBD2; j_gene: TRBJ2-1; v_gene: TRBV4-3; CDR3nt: TGCGCCAGCAGCCAAGCGCTTACGACTAGCGGGATTAGATACTACAATGAGCAGTTCTTC; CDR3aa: CASSQALTTSGIRYYNEQFF
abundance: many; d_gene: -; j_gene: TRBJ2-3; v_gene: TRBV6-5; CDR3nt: TGTGCCAGCAGTTACCTCGACGGAGAAGATACGCAGTATTTT; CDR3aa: CASSYLDGEDTQYF
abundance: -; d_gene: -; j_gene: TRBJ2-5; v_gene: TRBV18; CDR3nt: TGTGCCAGCTCACAGATACTAGCCGCCCCAGAGACCCAGTACTTC; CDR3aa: CASSQILAAPETQYF
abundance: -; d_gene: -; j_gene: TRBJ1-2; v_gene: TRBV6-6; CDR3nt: TGTGCCAGCAGAGAGGACAGCCATGGCTACACCTTC; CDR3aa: CASREDSHGYTF
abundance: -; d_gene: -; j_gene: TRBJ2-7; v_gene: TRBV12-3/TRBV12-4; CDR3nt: TGTGCCAGCAGTCGAGGTCTCTACGAGCAGTACTTC; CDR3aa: CASSRGLYEQYF
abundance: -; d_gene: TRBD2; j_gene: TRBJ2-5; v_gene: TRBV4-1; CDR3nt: TGCGCCAGCAGTGTTGGACTAGCCCAAGAGACCCAGTACTTC; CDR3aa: CASSVGLAQETQYF
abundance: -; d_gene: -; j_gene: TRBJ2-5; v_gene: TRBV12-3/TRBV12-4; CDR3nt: TGTGCCAGCAGTTTAGCGCGGGCATCCGTGTTGACCCAGTACTTC; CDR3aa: CASSLARASVLTQYF
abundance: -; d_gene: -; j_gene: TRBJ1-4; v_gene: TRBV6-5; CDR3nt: TGTGCCAGCGGCTGGGGTCGCGGGTATCGAGAAAAACTGTTTTTT; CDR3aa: CASGWGRGYREKLFF
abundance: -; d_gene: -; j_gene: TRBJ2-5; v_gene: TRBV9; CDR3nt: TGTGCCAGCAGCGTAGCAGGGGTAGGCGGGCAAGAGACCCAGTACTTC; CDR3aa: CASSVAGVGGQETQYF
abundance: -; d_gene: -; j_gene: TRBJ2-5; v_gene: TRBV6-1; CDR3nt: TGTGCCAGCAGTGAAACGACCCAGTACTTC; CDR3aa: CASSETTQYF
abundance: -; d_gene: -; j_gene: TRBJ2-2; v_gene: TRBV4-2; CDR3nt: TGTGCCAGCAGCTCCGGTGGTGGGGCGGACACCGGGGAGCTGTTTTTT; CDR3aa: CASSSGGGADTGELFF
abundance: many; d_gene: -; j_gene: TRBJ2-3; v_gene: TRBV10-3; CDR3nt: TGTGCCATCAGTTCAGGGCAAACCGGAGGAGATACGCAGTATTTT; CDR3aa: CAISSGQTGGDTQYF
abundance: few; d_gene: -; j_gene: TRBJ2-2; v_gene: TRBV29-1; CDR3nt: TGCAGCGCGTTAAGGACAGAATACACCGGGGAGCTGTTTTTT; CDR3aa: CSALRTEYTGELFF
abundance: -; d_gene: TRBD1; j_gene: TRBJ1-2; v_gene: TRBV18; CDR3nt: TGTGCCAGCTCACGCGTCTCGGCTGGGACAGGGCTGAGAGGTGGCTACACCTTC; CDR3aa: CASSRVSAGTGLRGGYTF
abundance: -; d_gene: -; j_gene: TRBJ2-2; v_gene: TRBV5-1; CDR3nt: TGCGCCAGCAGCCCGGGCCTGGGGGAACTGTTTTTT; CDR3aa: CASSPGLGELFF
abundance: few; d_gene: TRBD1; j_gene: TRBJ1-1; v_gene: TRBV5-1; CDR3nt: TGCGCCAGCAGCTACAGGGGGGAAGGGACTGAAGCTTTCTTT; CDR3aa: CASSYRGEGTEAFF
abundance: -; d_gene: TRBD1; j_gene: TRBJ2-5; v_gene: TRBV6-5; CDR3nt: TGTGCCAGCAGACACAGGGGGCTGGGGGAGACCCAGTACTTC; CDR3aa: CASRHRGLGETQYF
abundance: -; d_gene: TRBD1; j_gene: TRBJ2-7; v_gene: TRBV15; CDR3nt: TGTGCCACCAGCAGTTACGGGACAGCCTCAACATACGAGCAGTACTTC; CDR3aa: CATSSYGTASTYEQYF
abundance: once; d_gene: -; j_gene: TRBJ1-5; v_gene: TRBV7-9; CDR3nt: TGTGCCAGCAGCTTAGGAGTGGGGTGGCATCAGCCCCAGCATTTT; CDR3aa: CASSLGVGWHQPQHF
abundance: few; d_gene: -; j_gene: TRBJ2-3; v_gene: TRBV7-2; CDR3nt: TGTGCCAGCAGAAGAGCGAGAAACACAGATACGCAGTATTTT; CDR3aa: CASRRARNTDTQYF
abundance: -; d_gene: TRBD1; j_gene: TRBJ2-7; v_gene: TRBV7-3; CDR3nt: TGTGCCAGCAGCTTAGGGACAGGGAGTGCCTACGAGCAGTACTTC; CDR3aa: CASSLGTGSAYEQYF
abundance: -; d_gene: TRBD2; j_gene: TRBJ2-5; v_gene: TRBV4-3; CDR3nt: TGCGCCAGCAGCCCCGATACCGGGGGGTCGACCCAGTACTTC; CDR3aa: CASSPDTGGSTQYF
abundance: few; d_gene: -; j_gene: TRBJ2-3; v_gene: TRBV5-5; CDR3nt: TGTGCCAGCATCCGCGTCCCCACAGATACGCAGTATTTT; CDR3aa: CASIRVPTDTQYF
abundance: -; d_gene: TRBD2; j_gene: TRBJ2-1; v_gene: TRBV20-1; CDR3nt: TGCAGTGCTGAGACTAGCGGGGGGGTCTATGAGCAGTTCTTC; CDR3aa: CSAETSGGVYEQFF